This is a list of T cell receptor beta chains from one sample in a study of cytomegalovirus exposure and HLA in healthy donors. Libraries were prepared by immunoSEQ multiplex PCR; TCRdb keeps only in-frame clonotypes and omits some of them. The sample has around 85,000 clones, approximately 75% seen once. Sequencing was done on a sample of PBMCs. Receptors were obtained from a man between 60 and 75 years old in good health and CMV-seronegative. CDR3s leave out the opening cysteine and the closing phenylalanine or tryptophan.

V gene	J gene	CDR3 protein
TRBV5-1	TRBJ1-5	ASSFEGSQPQH
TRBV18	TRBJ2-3	ASPQSGTNTDTQY
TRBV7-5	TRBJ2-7	ARRTTGVAYEQY
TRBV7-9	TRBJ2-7	ASSTTGFGYEQY
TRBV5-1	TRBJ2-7	ASSLTTSGSYEQY
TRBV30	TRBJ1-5	AWNQGQGDQPQH
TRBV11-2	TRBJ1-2	ASSLGQGANRYGYT
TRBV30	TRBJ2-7	AWGPYGGKNEQY
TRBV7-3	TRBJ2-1	ASSLSGTPYNEQF
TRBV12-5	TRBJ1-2	ASAWGGGGYT
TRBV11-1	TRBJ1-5	ASSGDRYQPQH
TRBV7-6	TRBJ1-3	ASSLPGQGEHTIY
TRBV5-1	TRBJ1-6	ASSPGQNRGNSPLH
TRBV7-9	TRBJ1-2	SSSLGTGSYGYT
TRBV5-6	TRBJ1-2	ASSLWPRSYGYT
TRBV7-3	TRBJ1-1	ASSRTGGSTEAF
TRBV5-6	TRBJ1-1	ASSLVQGAAF
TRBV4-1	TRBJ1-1	ASSTRGSGAF
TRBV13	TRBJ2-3	ASSAGLSDTQY
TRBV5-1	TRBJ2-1	ASSLALGRDEQF
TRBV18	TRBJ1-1	ASSEREAF
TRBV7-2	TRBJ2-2	ASSSQWRNTGELF
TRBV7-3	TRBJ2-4	ASSLPIAGEGELAKNIQY
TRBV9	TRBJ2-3	ASSASSGGTTDTQY
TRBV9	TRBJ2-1	ASSPWGLPSSYNEQF
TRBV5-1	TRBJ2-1	ASSSLSGGSYNEQF
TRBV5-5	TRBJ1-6	ASSLLGGYNSPLH
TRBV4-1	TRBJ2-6	ASSQRTDQPVSGANVLT
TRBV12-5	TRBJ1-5	ASGFGQPQH
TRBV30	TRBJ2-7	AWSVGLAAIYEQY
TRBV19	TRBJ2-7	ASSITGGGDYEQY
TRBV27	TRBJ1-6	ASSLWASYNSPLH
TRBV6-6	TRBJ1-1	ASSLRGGGTEAF
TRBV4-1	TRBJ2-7	ASKVGQGVGEQY
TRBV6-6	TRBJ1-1	ASRLEWGGNTEAF
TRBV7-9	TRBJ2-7	ASSTRTGGASYEQY
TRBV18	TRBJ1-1	ASSPGGDDTEAF
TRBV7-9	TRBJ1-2	ASSFTDYGYT
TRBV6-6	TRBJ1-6	ASSSRVGSPLH
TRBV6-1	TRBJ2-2	ASSEASGVTGELF
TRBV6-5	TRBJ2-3	ASSYVPGGGTDTQY
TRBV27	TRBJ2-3	ASSQRGGSNTQY